What follows are 32 T cell receptor beta chains derived from one specimen sequenced in a study of control samples from healthy donors and cancer patients. Profiled with immunoSEQ multiplex PCR; TCRdb holds only in-frame clones, not every one. The sample records approximately 150,000 clones, about 90% being singletons. Sequencing used blood. Receptors originate from a man between 18 and 29 years old in good health.

This rearrangement joins TRBV20-1 to TRBJ2-7; no definite D call. V lost 7 bases to trimming and J lost 1 base, with 8 bases between them. This CDR3 contains 11 residues. The germline CDR1 and CDR2 sequences are DFQATT and SNEGSKA (reference sequence). CDR3 in DNA: TGCAGTGTTGGTCGGTCCTACGAGCAGTACTTC. Protein sequence: CSVGRSYEQYF.

This clone was recorded only once. The genes are TRBV7-9 and TRBJ2-2; 7 bases map to TRBD1. Trimming removed 1 base from V and 3 bases from J; junction bases left unmatched: 5. Germline CDR1 and CDR2: SEHNR and FQNEAQ (reference sequence). The CDR3 loop spans 16 amino acids. CDR3 in amino acids: CASSLGTTGDTGELFF. In nucleotides, the CDR3 is TGTGCCAGCAGCTTAGGGACAACAGGGGACACCGGGGAGCTGTTTTTT.

This sequence joins TRBV30 and TRBJ1-2; D unresolved. Trimming took 0 bases from V and 8 from J, leaving 7 bases between them. The CDR3 is made up of 11 amino acids. Germline V gene lookup returns CDR1 GTSNPN and CDR2 SVGIG (reference sequence). The DNA for the CDR3 is TGTGCCTGGAGTGTCGGCGAAGGCTACACCTTC. Translating gives CAWSVGEGYTF.

The chain combines TRBV10-1 with TRBJ1-1; TRBD1 agrees at 7 bases. Germline values: CDR1 WNHNN, CDR2 SYGVQD (reference sequence). J lost 6 bases, V lost 2 bases, and 9 bases had no gene match. The CDR3 covers 15 residues. The CDR3 sequence: CASSENRGRVAEAFF. CDR3 in DNA: TGCGCCAGCAGTGAGAACAGGGGTCGTGTGGCTGAAGCTTTCTTT.

The sample holds one count of this clone. In DNA form, the CDR3 reads TGTGCCAGCTCACCTAAGACAGGGGGCTACATGAACACTGAAGCTTTCTTT. Residues: CASSPKTGGYMNTEAFF. J is TRBJ1-1 and V is TRBV18; TRBD1 agrees at 10 bases. CDR3 length: 17 amino acids. Germline V lookup: CDR1 KGHSH, CDR2 LQKENI. The V segment lost 3 bases and the J segment 0 bases; nucleotides outside the gene matches: 7. Based on the CDR3 plus reference TRBV18 and TRBJ1-1, the full variable domain is NAGVMQNPRHLVRRRGQEARLRCSPMKGHSHVYWYRQLPEEGLKFMVYLQKENIIDESGMPKERFSAEFPKEGPSILRIQQVVRGDSAAYFCASSPKTGGYMNTEAFFGQGTRLTVV.

The chain links TRBV7-6 to TRBJ2-2, with D uncertain. Between the trimmed V and J ends, which lost 0 bases and 1 base, there was a span of 6 bases. Germline V gives CDR1 SGHVS, CDR2 FNYEAQ. The CDR3 sequence is 15 residues long. The DNA of the CDR3 is TGTGCCAGCAGCTTAGCCGGCCAGAACACCGGGGAGCTGTTTTTT. Translation gives CASSLAGQNTGELFF.

V is TRBV3-1 (or the pseudogene TRBV3-2) and J is TRBJ1-2, with 11 bases matching TRBD1. CDR3 length equals 13 residues. Germline V gene sequence: CDR1 LGHDT, CDR2 YNNKEL (reference sequence). After removal of 4 bases from V and 7 bases from J, the junction contained 2 bases not matched to a gene. CDR3 sequence reads: CASSPGQGAGYTF. In DNA, the CDR3 is TGTGCCAGCAGCCCCGGACAGGGGGCTGGCTACACCTTC.

This chain uses TRBV18 with TRBJ2-3; 10 bases align to TRBD2. The V and J ends lost 2 bases and 3 bases, in that order; junction bases with no gene match: 5. Germline V gene sequence: CDR1 KGHSH, CDR2 LQKENI. This CDR3 comprises 16 residues. CDR3 nucleotides: TGTGCCAGCTCACCAGGGCTAGCGGGGGAAACAGATACGCAGTATTTT. Translated, it gives CASSPGLAGETDTQYF. Together with reference TRBV18 and TRBJ2-3, the CDR3 gives the full variable domain: NAGVMQNPRHLVRRRGQEARLRCSPMKGHSHVYWYRQLPEEGLKFMVYLQKENIIDESGMPKERFSAEFPKEGPSILRIQQVVRGDSAAYFCASSPGLAGETDTQYFGPGTRLTVL.

The gene calls are TRBV10-1 and TRBJ2-5; tentative D call: TRBD1 (5 bases). The ends were cut back, 5 bases at V and 1 base at J, with 8 bases in the middle. The CDR3 contains 13 residues. CDR1 is WNHNN, CDR2 SYGVQD, per germline (reference sequence). CDR3 loop: CASSSDSQETQYF. CDR3 nucleotides: TGCGCCAGCAGTTCAGACAGCCAAGAGACCCAGTACTTC.

This sequence joins TRBV28 and TRBJ2-5; D is perhaps TRBD2 (5 bases). The germline gives CDR1 MDHEN, CDR2 SYDVKM. The CDR3 totals 15 residues. V was cut by 2 bases and J by 4 bases, with 14 bases left in between. The CDR3 here is CASSLGLGNRETQYF. DNA of the CDR3: TGTGCCAGCAGTTTAGGACTTGGAAATCGAGAGACCCAGTACTTC.

The rearrangement links TRBV27 to TRBJ2-3; 8 bases match TRBD1. Germline CDR1 is MNHEY and CDR2 is SMNVEV (reference sequence). CDR3 length equals 15 residues. The junction had 10 bases not matched to a gene; V was cut back by 7 bases and J by 4 bases. The CDR3 DNA reads TGTGCCAGCAATTACAGGGGGTTAAGGGCAGATACGCAGTATTTT. As protein: CASNYRGLRADTQYF.

The chain recombines TRBV6-6 with TRBJ1-2; D may be TRBD1 (5 bases). Per the germline V gene, CDR1 is MNHNY and CDR2 is SVGAGI (reference sequence). Trimming pared 7 bases from V and 7 bases from J, leaving 16 bases between. This CDR3 spans 13 amino acids. The CDR3: CASKGFLEGGYTF. In DNA, the CDR3 is TGTGCCAGCAAGGGGTTCCTTGAAGGTGGCTACACCTTC.

The rearrangement links TRBV7-8 to TRBJ2-3; possibly TRBD2 for D (5 bases). Per the germline V gene, CDR1 is SGHVS and CDR2 is FQNEAQ. The length of the CDR3 is 15 residues. Trimming took off 1 base at V and 3 bases at J, with 11 bases between the two ends. CDR3 protein: CASSLVLGITDTQYF. CDR3 in DNA: TGTGCCAGCAGCTTAGTGCTCGGGATTACAGATACGCAGTATTTT.

J is TRBJ1-4 and V is TRBV28; 9 positions agree with TRBD1. The V gene's germline CDR1 is MDHEN and CDR2 SYDVKM. The V and J ends lost 7 bases and 4 bases, in that order; junction bases with no gene match: 4. This CDR3 has 14 residues. The CDR3 DNA reads TGTGCCAGCAAACCGGGACAGGGTAATGAAAAACTGTTTTTT. It codes for CASKPGQGNEKLFF. Based on the CDR3 plus reference TRBV28 and TRBJ1-4, the full variable domain is DVKVTQSSRYLVKRTGEKVFLECVQDMDHENMFWYRQDPGLGLRLIYFSYDVKMKEKGDIPEGYSVSREKKERFSLILESASTNQTSMYLCASKPGQGNEKLFFGSGTQLSVL.

This chain connects TRBV20-1 to TRBJ2-1; possibly TRBD1 for D (5 bases). This CDR3 has 11 amino acids. Germline CDR1 is DFQATT and CDR2 is SNEGSKA (reference sequence). V lost 5 bases and J 4 bases, leaving 6 bases between the germline ends. The CDR3, as DNA: TGCAGTGCTCAGGGTTACAATGAGCAGTTCTTC. Protein product: CSAQGYNEQFF.

The chain joins TRBV2 to TRBJ2-2; 9 positions agree with TRBD1. Trimming removed 9 bases from V and 6 bases from J; junction bases left unmatched: 8. Germline CDR1 reads SNHLY; CDR2 reads FYNNEI. The CDR3 consists of 14 residues. CDR3 in amino acids: CARGTGGNSGELFF. As DNA, the CDR3 is TGTGCCAGAGGTACAGGGGGCAATTCCGGGGAGCTGTTTTTT.

The count of this clone is one. The chain combines TRBV30 with TRBJ2-5, with TRBD1 matching over 8 bases. The V segment lost 4 bases and the J segment 1 base; nucleotides outside the gene matches: 5. The germline CDR1 and CDR2 sequences are GTSNPN and SVGIG (reference sequence). The CDR3 has 14 residues. The DNA for the CDR3 is TGTGCCTGGAATACAGGGGGGCCCCAAGAGACCCAGTACTTC. Protein product: CAWNTGGPQETQYF.

The chain employs TRBV11-3 and TRBJ2-7; 10 nucleotides agree with TRBD1. CDR1 and CDR2 from the germline V gene are SGHNT and YENEEA. The CDR3 totals 15 residues. V shed 4 bases and J 2 bases; nucleotides not matched to a gene: 5. The CDR3 bases are TGTGCCAGCAGCTGGGGGACAGGGGCCCCCTACGAGCAGTACTTC. Its translation is CASSWGTGAPYEQYF.

The chain is built from TRBV27 and TRBJ2-5; 8 bases agree with TRBD1. Per the germline V gene, CDR1 is MNHEY and CDR2 is SMNVEV (reference sequence). J was trimmed by 4 bases and V by 5 bases; bases with no gene match: 6. The CDR3 is made up of 14 amino acids. CDR3 in amino acids: CASSPRGQAETQYF. CDR3 DNA: TGTGCCAGCAGTCCCCGGGGACAGGCAGAGACCCAGTACTTC.

V gene TRBV7-2 combines with J gene TRBJ2-1; no reliable D call. The CDR3 has 12 amino acids. V was cut by 3 bases and J by 12 bases, with 12 bases left in between. Germline V lookup: CDR1 SGHTA, CDR2 FQGNSA. The DNA for the CDR3 is TGTGCCAGCAGCTTTACGGCCAGCAGGCAGTTCTTC. This encodes CASSFTASRQFF.

The chain combines TRBV3-1 (or the pseudogene TRBV3-2) with TRBJ2-3, with D maybe TRBD2 (6 bases). Germline-derived CDR1 and CDR2 are LGHDT and YNNKEL (reference sequence). Trimming removed 4 bases at V and 6 bases at J, with 14 bases between. This CDR3 has 14 amino acids. CDR3 sequence reads: CASSPRGGSDTQYF. The CDR3 nucleotides are TGTGCCAGCAGCCCAAGGGGAGGATCGGATACGCAGTATTTT.

The rearrangement uses TRBV24-1 and TRBJ1-4; the D is unclear. CDR1 is KGHDR, CDR2 SFDVKD, per germline. CDR3 length: 13 residues. V was shortened by 9 bases and J by 3 bases, with 10 bases between the two germline ends. The CDR3 nucleotides read TGTGCCACCCTCCGGCGATCTAATGAAAAACTGTTTTTT. Its protein product is CATLRRSNEKLFF.

The chain's CDR3 is CASSLGGPGTYEQFF. In DNA form, the CDR3 reads TGTGCCAGCAGTCTAGGGGGGCCGGGGACATATGAGCAGTTCTTC. The chain carries TRBV27 and TRBJ2-1; the D gene could be TRBD1 or TRBD2 (6 bases each). The CDR3 is 15 amino acids. Per germline, CDR1 MNHEY and CDR2 SMNVEV (reference sequence). V dropped 5 bases and J dropped 8 bases, with 19 bases sitting between them.

This chain uses TRBV6-2 or TRBV6-3 with TRBJ1-4, with unresolved D. V gave up 2 bases and J gave up 1 base, with 8 bases separating them. This CDR3 comprises 15 residues. CDR1 and CDR2 from the germline V gene are MNHEY and SVGEGT. The CDR3 loop reads CASSYLPGTNEKLFF. CDR3 in DNA: TGTGCCAGCAGTTACCTCCCGGGAACTAATGAAAAACTGTTTTTT.

The rearrangement links TRBV7-3 to TRBJ2-2; 10 bases agree with TRBD1. Germline lookup yields CDR1 SGHTA and CDR2 FQGTGA. CDR3 length: 17 residues. V lost 2 bases, J lost 6 bases, and 9 bases stayed unmatched. CDR3 sequence: CASSLDPGQGVPGELFF. The CDR3 nucleotides read TGTGCCAGCAGCTTAGATCCCGGACAGGGGGTCCCCGGGGAGCTGTTTTTT.

V and J are TRBV9 and TRBJ2-1, with D unclear. Deletions cut 0 bases from V and 7 bases from J, with 8 bases between. The CDR3 spans 13 residues. Germline V gene sequence: CDR1 SGDLS, CDR2 YYNGEE. CDR3 in amino acids: CASSVAASNEQFF. The CDR3 DNA sequence: TGTGCCAGCAGCGTAGCTGCCTCGAATGAGCAGTTCTTC.

As to this clone: One junction end disagrees with the germline gene, perhaps due to a read error. The chain uses TRBV20-1 and TRBJ2-7; either TRBD1 or TRBD2 may supply D (7 bases each). From germline, CDR1 is DFQATT and CDR2 SNEGSKA (reference sequence). This CDR3 is 11 amino acids long. The CDR3 sequence: CSAIQGRGRHF. The CDR3 DNA reads TGCAGTGCTATACAGGGGAGGGGTCGGCACTTC.

CDR3 residues: CASSKGVIEAFF. The CDR3, as DNA: TGTGCCAGCAGCAAAGGGGTAATTGAAGCTTTCTTT. V is TRBV12-3 or TRBV12-4 and J is TRBJ1-1; possible D gene TRBD1, 5 bases. The CDR3 length is 12 residues. The ends were cut back, 6 bases at V and 7 bases at J, with 12 bases in the middle.

This sequence joins TRBV10-3 and TRBJ1-6; 9 bases fit TRBD1. The germline gives CDR1 ENHRY, CDR2 SYGVKD. This CDR3 region has 14 residues. V dropped 6 bases and J dropped 7; count of bases not matched to a gene: 4. The CDR3 coding sequence is TGTGCCATCAGGACCGGGACAGGGAATTCACCCCTCCACTTT. Its translation is CAIRTGTGNSPLHF.

This chain links TRBV13 with TRBJ2-5, with D possibly being TRBD1 or TRBD2 (6 bases each). The V and J ends lost 3 bases and 5 bases respectively, with 19 bases between them. Germline V CDR1 and CDR2: PRHDT, FYEKMQ (reference sequence). CDR3 size: 16 residues. In DNA form, the CDR3 reads TGTGCCAGCAGCTTGATCGGGGGCGCATCGGGGGAGACCCAGTACTTC. Translating gives CASSLIGGASGETQYF.

As DNA, the CDR3 is TGCGCCAGCAGGTCGTCCGACCAGAATTCACCCCTCCACTTT. It translates to CASRSSDQNSPLHF. V and J are TRBV10-2 and TRBJ1-6; no definite D call. This CDR3 is built from 14 residues. V was pared by 6 bases and J by 7 bases, with 13 bases between. The germline gives CDR1 WSHSY, CDR2 SAAADI.

The chain combines TRBV5-6 with TRBJ1-2, with a weak D call TRBD1 (5 bases). CDR1 and CDR2 (germline): SGHDT, YYEEEE. The V gene lost 1 base and the J gene lost 12 bases, with 10 bases spanning the gap. The CDR3 has 11 residues. The CDR3 reads CASSLMDTNTF. The CDR3 nucleotides read TGTGCCAGCAGCTTGATGGACACCAACACCTTC.